The rows below give T cell receptor beta chains drawn from one sample of a study of cytomegalovirus exposure and HLA in healthy donors. Assay used: immunoSEQ multiplex PCR; TCRdb lists only in-frame clones, some missing. Altogether about 160,000 clones are present, roughly 82% being singletons, with the ten largest covering roughly 10%. Sequenced material: PBMCs. These receptors were taken from a man in his fifties or sixties in good health and CMV-seropositive. Each CDR3 is given with its conserved first and last residue. The order of the fields is CDR3 DNA, CDR3 protein, V gene, J gene, D gene, clone size. A D gene is named only where the DNA matches it firmly. Clone size is stated in some rows and not others, as once, few, many or a class when expanded.

cdr3_nt: TGCGCCAGCAGCCCGGGACAGCACTCACCCCTCCACTTT
cdr3_aa: CASSPGQHSPLHF
v_call: TRBV5-1
j_call: TRBJ1-6
d_call: TRBD1
clone_size: NA

cdr3_nt: TGCGCCAGCAAGGACAGGAGGGAAGGCTACACCTTC
cdr3_aa: CASKDRREGYTF
v_call: TRBV5-1
j_call: TRBJ1-2
d_call: TRBD1
clone_size: once

cdr3_nt: TGTGCCAGCAGGGCCGACTCGCGGGGCACAGATACGCAGTATTTT
cdr3_aa: CASRADSRGTDTQYF
v_call: TRBV2
j_call: TRBJ2-3
d_call: NA
clone_size: NA

cdr3_nt: TGTGCCAGCAGCCGGACAGGGGGAGAGACCCAGTACTTC
cdr3_aa: CASSRTGGETQYF
v_call: TRBV6-5
j_call: TRBJ2-5
d_call: TRBD1
clone_size: NA

cdr3_nt: TGTGCCAGCAGCCCAAGGACAGATGAAAAACTGTTTTTT
cdr3_aa: CASSPRTDEKLFF
v_call: TRBV6-1
j_call: TRBJ1-4
d_call: NA
clone_size: NA

cdr3_nt: TGTGCCAGCAGTTTAGACATCTACAATGAGCAGTTCTTC
cdr3_aa: CASSLDIYNEQFF
v_call: TRBV6-1
j_call: TRBJ2-1
d_call: NA
clone_size: NA

cdr3_nt: TGTGCCAGCAGCTTGTCGACAGGGATCTACGAGCAGTACTTC
cdr3_aa: CASSLSTGIYEQYF
v_call: TRBV5-4
j_call: TRBJ2-7
d_call: TRBD1
clone_size: NA

cdr3_nt: TGCGCCAGCAGCTTGGGACAGGGGGTTTCTAGCACAGATACGCAGTATTTT
cdr3_aa: CASSLGQGVSSTDTQYF
v_call: TRBV5-1
j_call: TRBJ2-3
d_call: TRBD1
clone_size: NA

cdr3_nt: TGTGCCAGCCATTCCGGGACAGGGCGTTATGGCTACACCTTC
cdr3_aa: CASHSGTGRYGYTF
v_call: TRBV2
j_call: TRBJ1-2
d_call: TRBD1
clone_size: few

cdr3_nt: TGTGCCAGCAGTGAGGAGGTGGGTGAGACCTACGAGCAGTACTTC
cdr3_aa: CASSEEVGETYEQYF
v_call: TRBV9
j_call: TRBJ2-7
d_call: NA
clone_size: few

cdr3_nt: TGTGCCAGCAGCTTACTAGCGGGAGCGACAGATACGCAGTATTTT
cdr3_aa: CASSLLAGATDTQYF
v_call: TRBV7-3
j_call: TRBJ2-3
d_call: TRBD2
clone_size: NA

cdr3_nt: TGTGCCAGCAGCCTCAGGACAGGTCCAACCTACGAGCAGTACTTC
cdr3_aa: CASSLRTGPTYEQYF
v_call: TRBV7-2
j_call: TRBJ2-7
d_call: TRBD1
clone_size: NA

cdr3_nt: TGTGCCAGTAGAGGGGAGCAGGGGGGAACTGAAGCTTTCTTT
cdr3_aa: CASRGEQGGTEAFF
v_call: TRBV19
j_call: TRBJ1-1
d_call: TRBD1
clone_size: NA

cdr3_nt: TGTGCCAGCAGCAAGGGAGGACAGGGGGCTTTGATCGATGGCTACACCTTC
cdr3_aa: CASSKGGQGALIDGYTF
v_call: TRBV11-2
j_call: TRBJ1-2
d_call: TRBD1
clone_size: NA

cdr3_nt: TGTGCCAGCAGCATAGGGGGAACAGGGGTCTACGAGCAGTACTTC
cdr3_aa: CASSIGGTGVYEQYF
v_call: TRBV9
j_call: TRBJ2-7
d_call: TRBD1
clone_size: NA

cdr3_nt: TGTGCCAGCAGGGAGGGGCATGGAAACACCATATATTTT
cdr3_aa: CASREGHGNTIYF
v_call: TRBV9
j_call: TRBJ1-3
d_call: NA
clone_size: NA

cdr3_nt: TGTGCCAGCAGCCGTCGGACAGGAGAAGCTTTCTTT
cdr3_aa: CASSRRTGEAFF
v_call: TRBV11-3
j_call: TRBJ1-1
d_call: TRBD1
clone_size: NA

cdr3_nt: TGTGCCAGCAGTTACTCCGGGACAGGGGGTCAGCCCCAGCATTTT
cdr3_aa: CASSYSGTGGQPQHF
v_call: TRBV6-5
j_call: TRBJ1-5
d_call: TRBD1
clone_size: NA

cdr3_nt: TGTGCCAGTAGTACGGGACAGAACTATGGCTACACCTTC
cdr3_aa: CASSTGQNYGYTF
v_call: TRBV19
j_call: TRBJ1-2
d_call: TRBD1
clone_size: NA

cdr3_nt: TGTGCCAGCAGCCTTACAGGCCCAGAGTATGGCTACACCTTC
cdr3_aa: CASSLTGPEYGYTF
v_call: TRBV7-9
j_call: TRBJ1-2
d_call: NA
clone_size: NA

cdr3_nt: TGTGCCAGCAGTTCCCCGGCCGGGACTAGCGGGAGGGTAGCAGATACGCAGTATTTT
cdr3_aa: CASSSPAGTSGRVADTQYF
v_call: TRBV28
j_call: TRBJ2-3
d_call: TRBD2
clone_size: few

cdr3_nt: TGTGCCAGCAGCTTAGGGTATTACTTCCTCCAAGAGACCCAGTACTTC
cdr3_aa: CASSLGYYFLQETQYF
v_call: TRBV7-9
j_call: TRBJ2-5
d_call: NA
clone_size: NA

cdr3_nt: TGTGCCAGCAGCGTAGGGTCGGGCGGAGGCGGGGAGACCCAGTACTTC
cdr3_aa: CASSVGSGGGGETQYF
v_call: TRBV9
j_call: TRBJ2-5
d_call: NA
clone_size: NA

cdr3_nt: TGCGCCAGCAGCTTGTCGGTAGCCAAAAACATTCAGTACTTC
cdr3_aa: CASSLSVAKNIQYF
v_call: TRBV5-1
j_call: TRBJ2-4
d_call: NA
clone_size: NA

cdr3_nt: TGTGCCAGTAGTGGGACTCTCAGGATGAACACTGAAGCTTTCTTT
cdr3_aa: CASSGTLRMNTEAFF
v_call: TRBV19
j_call: TRBJ1-1
d_call: NA
clone_size: NA

cdr3_nt: TGTGCCAGCAGCTTAAGACAGGTTGCAACTAATGAAAAACTGTTTTTT
cdr3_aa: CASSLRQVATNEKLFF
v_call: TRBV7-2
j_call: TRBJ1-4
d_call: NA
clone_size: once

cdr3_nt: TGTGCCAGCAGCCCGGACAGGTTTTACACTGAAGCTTTCTTT
cdr3_aa: CASSPDRFYTEAFF
v_call: TRBV6-5
j_call: TRBJ1-1
d_call: TRBD1
clone_size: NA

cdr3_nt: TGTGCCAGCAGCCCCGGGCGGGAGTACGGCGGGGAGCTGTTTTTT
cdr3_aa: CASSPGREYGGELFF
v_call: TRBV7-3
j_call: TRBJ2-2
d_call: TRBD2
clone_size: NA

cdr3_nt: TGTGCCAGCAGTAAAGGACAGGGGGTGGGGCGAGAGACCCAGTACTTC
cdr3_aa: CASSKGQGVGRETQYF
v_call: TRBV25-1
j_call: TRBJ2-5
d_call: TRBD1
clone_size: NA

cdr3_nt: TGTGCCAGCAGCTTAGCGTGGGGTAGCGGGAGTCGTGGGCCCTACGAGCAGTACTTC
cdr3_aa: CASSLAWGSGSRGPYEQYF
v_call: TRBV7-9
j_call: TRBJ2-7
d_call: TRBD2
clone_size: NA

cdr3_nt: TGCGCCAGCAGCTTGGTCCCAGGGGGCGCAGAGACCCAGTACTTC
cdr3_aa: CASSLVPGGAETQYF
v_call: TRBV5-1
j_call: TRBJ2-5
d_call: TRBD1
clone_size: NA

cdr3_nt: TGTGCCAGCAGTTACGTAGGGGATTGGGGCAATCAGCCCCAGCATTTT
cdr3_aa: CASSYVGDWGNQPQHF
v_call: TRBV6-7
j_call: TRBJ1-5
d_call: NA
clone_size: NA

cdr3_nt: TGTGCCAGCAGCTTAGCTAGCGGGGGAGATACGCAGTATTTT
cdr3_aa: CASSLASGGDTQYF
v_call: TRBV7-2
j_call: TRBJ2-3
d_call: TRBD2
clone_size: NA

cdr3_nt: TGTGCCACCAGCAGAGGTACGCTAGCGGGGGGCCCAGATACGCAGTATTTT
cdr3_aa: CATSRGTLAGGPDTQYF
v_call: TRBV15
j_call: TRBJ2-3
d_call: TRBD2
clone_size: few

cdr3_nt: TGTGCCAGCAGCTCAGGGACAGGGAGGAATGGCTACACCTTC
cdr3_aa: CASSSGTGRNGYTF
v_call: TRBV7-2
j_call: TRBJ1-2
d_call: TRBD1
clone_size: once